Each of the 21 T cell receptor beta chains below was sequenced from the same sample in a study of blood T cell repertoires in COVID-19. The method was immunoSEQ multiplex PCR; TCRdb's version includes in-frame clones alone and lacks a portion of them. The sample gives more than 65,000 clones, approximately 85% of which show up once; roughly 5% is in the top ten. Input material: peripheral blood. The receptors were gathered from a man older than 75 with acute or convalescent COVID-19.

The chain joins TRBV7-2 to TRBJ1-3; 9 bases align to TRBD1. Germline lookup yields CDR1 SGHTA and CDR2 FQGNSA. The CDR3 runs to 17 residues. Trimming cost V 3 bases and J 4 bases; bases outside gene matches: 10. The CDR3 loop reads CASSFQAQGARGNTIYF. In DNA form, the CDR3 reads TGTGCCAGCAGCTTCCAGGCACAGGGGGCGCGAGGAAACACCATATATTTT.

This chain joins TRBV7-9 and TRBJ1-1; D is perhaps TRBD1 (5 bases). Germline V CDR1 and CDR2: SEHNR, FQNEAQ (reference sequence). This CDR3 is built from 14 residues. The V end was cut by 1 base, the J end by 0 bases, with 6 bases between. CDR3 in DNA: TGTGCCAGCAGCTTAGGGACAATGAACACTGAAGCTTTCTTT. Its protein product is CASSLGTMNTEAFF.

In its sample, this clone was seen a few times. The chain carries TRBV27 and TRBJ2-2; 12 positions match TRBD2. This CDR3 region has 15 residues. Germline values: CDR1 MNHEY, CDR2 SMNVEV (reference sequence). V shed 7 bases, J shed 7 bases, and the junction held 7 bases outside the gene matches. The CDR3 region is CASKTSGSRGGELFF. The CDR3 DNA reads TGTGCCAGCAAGACTAGCGGGAGTAGGGGCGGGGAGCTGTTTTTT.

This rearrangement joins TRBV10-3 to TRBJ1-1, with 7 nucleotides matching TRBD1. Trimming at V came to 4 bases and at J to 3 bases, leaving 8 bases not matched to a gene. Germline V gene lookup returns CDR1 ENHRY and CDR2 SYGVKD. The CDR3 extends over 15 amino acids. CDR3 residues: CAISGSGQVYTEAFF. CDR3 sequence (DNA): TGTGCCATCAGTGGAAGTGGACAGGTTTACACTGAAGCTTTCTTT.

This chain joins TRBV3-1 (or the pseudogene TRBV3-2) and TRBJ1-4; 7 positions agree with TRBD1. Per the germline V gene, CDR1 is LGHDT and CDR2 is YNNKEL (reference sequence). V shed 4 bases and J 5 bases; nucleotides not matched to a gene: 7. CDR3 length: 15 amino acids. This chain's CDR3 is CASSPRDRGNEKLFF. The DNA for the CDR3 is TGTGCCAGCAGCCCTAGGGACAGAGGGAATGAAAAACTGTTTTTT.

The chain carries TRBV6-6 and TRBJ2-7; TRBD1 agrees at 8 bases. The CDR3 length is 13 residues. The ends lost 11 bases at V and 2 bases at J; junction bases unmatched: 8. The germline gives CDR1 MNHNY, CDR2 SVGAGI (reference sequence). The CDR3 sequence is CAPPTGDPYEQYF. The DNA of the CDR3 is TGTGCCCCACCGACAGGGGACCCCTACGAGCAGTACTTC.

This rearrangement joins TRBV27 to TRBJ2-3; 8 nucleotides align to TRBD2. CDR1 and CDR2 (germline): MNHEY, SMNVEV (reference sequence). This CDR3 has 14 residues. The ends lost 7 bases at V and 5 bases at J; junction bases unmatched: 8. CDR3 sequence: CASKSPGGVDTQYF. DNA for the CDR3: TGTGCCAGCAAATCCCCGGGAGGGGTAGATACGCAGTATTTT.

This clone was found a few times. CDR3 amino acids: CASSTTLDRGGNQPQHF. Written as DNA, the CDR3 is TGTGCCAGTAGTACCACCCTCGACAGGGGAGGCAATCAGCCCCAGCATTTT. The chain carries TRBV19 and TRBJ1-5; TRBD1 matches 8 bases. After removal of 4 bases from V and 2 bases from J, the junction contained 10 bases not matched to a gene. The CDR3 is 17 amino acids. Germline CDR1 reads LNHDA; CDR2 reads SQIVND (reference sequence).

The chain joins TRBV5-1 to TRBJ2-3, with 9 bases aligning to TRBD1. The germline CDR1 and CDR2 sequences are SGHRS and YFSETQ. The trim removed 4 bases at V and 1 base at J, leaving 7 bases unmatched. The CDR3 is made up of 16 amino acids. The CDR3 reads CASSPQGAIGTDTQYF. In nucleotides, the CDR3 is TGCGCCAGCAGCCCACAGGGGGCAATCGGCACAGATACGCAGTATTTT.

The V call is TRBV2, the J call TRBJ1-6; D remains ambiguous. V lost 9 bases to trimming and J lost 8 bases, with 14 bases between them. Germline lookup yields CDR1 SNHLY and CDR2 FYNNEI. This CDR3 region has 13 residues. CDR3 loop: CARGEGSDSPLHF. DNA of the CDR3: TGTGCCAGAGGAGAGGGCAGTGATTCACCCCTCCACTTT.

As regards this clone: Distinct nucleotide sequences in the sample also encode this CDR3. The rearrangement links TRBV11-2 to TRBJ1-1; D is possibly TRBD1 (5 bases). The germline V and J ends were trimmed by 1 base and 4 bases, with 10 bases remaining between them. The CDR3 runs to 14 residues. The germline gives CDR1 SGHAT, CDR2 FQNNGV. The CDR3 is CASSLVQGLTEAFF. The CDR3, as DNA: TGTGCCAGCAGCTTAGTTCAGGGACTCACTGAAGCTTTCTTT.

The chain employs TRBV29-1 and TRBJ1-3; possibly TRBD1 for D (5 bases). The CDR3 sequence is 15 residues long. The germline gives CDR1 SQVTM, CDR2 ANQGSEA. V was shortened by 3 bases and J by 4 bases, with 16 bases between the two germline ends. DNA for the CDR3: TGCAGCGTTGACCCAACAGGTTCTCTAGGAAACACCATATATTTT. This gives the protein CSVDPTGSLGNTIYF.

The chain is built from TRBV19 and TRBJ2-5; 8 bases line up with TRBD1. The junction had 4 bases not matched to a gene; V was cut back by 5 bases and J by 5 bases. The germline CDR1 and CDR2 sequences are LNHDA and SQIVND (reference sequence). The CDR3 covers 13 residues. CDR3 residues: CASSSGQVETQYF. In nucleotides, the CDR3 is TGTGCCAGTAGTTCGGGACAGGTGGAGACCCAGTACTTC.

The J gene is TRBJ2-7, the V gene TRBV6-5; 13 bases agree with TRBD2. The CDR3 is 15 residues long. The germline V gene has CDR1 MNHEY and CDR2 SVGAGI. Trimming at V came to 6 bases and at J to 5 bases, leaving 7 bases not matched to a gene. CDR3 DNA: TGTGCCAGCAGCCCGAGACTAGCGGGAGGCAACGAGCAGTACTTC. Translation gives CASSPRLAGGNEQYF.

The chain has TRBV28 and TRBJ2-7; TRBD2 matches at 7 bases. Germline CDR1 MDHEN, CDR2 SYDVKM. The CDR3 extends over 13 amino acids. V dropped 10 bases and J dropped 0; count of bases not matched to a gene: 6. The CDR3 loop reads CAICGGLSYEQYF. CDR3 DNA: TGTGCCATCTGCGGGGGACTCTCCTACGAGCAGTACTTC.

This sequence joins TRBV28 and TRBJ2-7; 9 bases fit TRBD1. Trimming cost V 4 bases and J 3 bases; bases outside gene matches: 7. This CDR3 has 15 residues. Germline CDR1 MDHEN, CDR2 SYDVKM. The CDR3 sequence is CASSSSRQGVYEQYF. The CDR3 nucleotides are TGTGCCAGCAGTTCCTCGAGACAGGGGGTCTACGAGCAGTACTTC.

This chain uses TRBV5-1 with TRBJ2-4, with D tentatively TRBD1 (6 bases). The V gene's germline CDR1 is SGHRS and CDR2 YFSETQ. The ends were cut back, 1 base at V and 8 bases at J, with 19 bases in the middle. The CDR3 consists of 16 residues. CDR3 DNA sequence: TGCGCCAGCAGCTTGATCGGGACCTCGCCAGGGGACATTCAGTACTTC. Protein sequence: CASSLIGTSPGDIQYF.

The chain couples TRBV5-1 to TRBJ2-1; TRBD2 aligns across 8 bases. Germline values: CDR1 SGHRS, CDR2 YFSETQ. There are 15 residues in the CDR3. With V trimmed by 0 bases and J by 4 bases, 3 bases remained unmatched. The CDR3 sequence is CASSLGAGDYNEQFF. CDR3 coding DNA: TGCGCCAGCAGCTTGGGAGCGGGGGATTACAATGAGCAGTTCTTC.

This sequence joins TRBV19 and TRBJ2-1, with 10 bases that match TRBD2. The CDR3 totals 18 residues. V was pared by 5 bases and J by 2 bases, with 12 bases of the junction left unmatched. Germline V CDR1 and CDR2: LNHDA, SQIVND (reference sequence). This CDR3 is CASSPPARLAGAYNEQFF. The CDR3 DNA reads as TGTGCCAGTAGTCCCCCGGCGCGACTAGCGGGCGCCTACAATGAGCAGTTCTTC.

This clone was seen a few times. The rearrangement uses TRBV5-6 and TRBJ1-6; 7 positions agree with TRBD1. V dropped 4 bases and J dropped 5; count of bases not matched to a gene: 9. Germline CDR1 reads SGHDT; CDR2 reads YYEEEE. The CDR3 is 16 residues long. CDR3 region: CASSRLLTGNNSPLHF. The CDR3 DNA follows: TGTGCCAGCAGCCGCCTCCTGACAGGGAATAATTCACCCCTCCACTTT.

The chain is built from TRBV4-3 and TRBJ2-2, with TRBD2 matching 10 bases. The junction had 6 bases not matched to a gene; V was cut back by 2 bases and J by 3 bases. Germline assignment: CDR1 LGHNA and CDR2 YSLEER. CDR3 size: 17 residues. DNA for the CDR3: TGCGCCAGCAGCCAATCGCTAGCGGGAGATTACACCGGGGAGCTGTTTTTT. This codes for CASSQSLAGDYTGELFF.